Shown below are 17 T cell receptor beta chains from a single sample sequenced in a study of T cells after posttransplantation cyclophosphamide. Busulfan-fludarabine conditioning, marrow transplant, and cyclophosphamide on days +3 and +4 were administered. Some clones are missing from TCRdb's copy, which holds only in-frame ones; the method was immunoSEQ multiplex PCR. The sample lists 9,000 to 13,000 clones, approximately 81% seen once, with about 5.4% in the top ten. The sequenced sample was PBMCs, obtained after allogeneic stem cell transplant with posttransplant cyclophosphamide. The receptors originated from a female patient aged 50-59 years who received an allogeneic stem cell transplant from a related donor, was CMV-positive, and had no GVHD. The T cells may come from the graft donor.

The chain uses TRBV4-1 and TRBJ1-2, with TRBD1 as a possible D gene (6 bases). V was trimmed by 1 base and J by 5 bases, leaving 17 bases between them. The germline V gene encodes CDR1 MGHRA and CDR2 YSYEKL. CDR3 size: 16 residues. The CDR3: CASSQGQAIWKYGYTF. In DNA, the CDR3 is TGCGCCAGCAGCCAAGGACAGGCAATCTGGAAATATGGCTACACCTTC.

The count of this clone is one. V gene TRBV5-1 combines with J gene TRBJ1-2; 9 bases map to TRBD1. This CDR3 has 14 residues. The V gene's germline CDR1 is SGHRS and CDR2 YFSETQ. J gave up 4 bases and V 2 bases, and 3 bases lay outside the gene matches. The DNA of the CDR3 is TGCGCCAGCAGCTTAGGGACAGGGTCCTATGGCTACACCTTC. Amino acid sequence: CASSLGTGSYGYTF.

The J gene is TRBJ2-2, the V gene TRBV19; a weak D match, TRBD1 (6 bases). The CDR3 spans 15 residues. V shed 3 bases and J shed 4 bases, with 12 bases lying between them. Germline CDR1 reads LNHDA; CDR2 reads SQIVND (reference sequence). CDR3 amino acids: CASSIGEGGTGELFF. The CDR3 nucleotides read TGTGCCAGTAGTATCGGGGAAGGGGGCACCGGGGAGCTGTTTTTT.

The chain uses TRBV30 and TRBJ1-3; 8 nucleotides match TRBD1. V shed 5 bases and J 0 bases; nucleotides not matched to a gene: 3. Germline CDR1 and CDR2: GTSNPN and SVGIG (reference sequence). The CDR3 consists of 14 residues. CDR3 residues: CAWAGGGSGNTIYF. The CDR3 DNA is TGTGCCTGGGCAGGGGGCGGCTCTGGAAACACCATATATTTT.

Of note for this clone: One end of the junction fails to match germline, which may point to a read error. CDR3 in DNA: TGTGCCAGCAGCCCTCAAAGTAGGGCTAGCGGGGGGGTCTACGAGCAGCACTTC. It is translated as CASSPQSRASGGVYEQHF. This chain links TRBV7-2 with TRBJ2-7; 12 bases fit TRBD2. This CDR3 has 18 residues. Germline CDR1 is SGHTA and CDR2 is FQGNSA.

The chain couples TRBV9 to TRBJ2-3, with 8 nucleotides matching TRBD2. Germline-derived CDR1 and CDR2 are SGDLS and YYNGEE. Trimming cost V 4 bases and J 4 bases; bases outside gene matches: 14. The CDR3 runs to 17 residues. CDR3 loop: CASSPIRRAGVADTQYF. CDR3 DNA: TGTGCCAGCAGCCCTATCCGGAGAGCGGGGGTAGCAGATACGCAGTATTTT.

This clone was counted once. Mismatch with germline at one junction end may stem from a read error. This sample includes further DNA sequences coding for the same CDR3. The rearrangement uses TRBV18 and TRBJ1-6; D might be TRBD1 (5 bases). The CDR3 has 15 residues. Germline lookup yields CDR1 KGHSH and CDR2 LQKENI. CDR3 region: CASSPDSLVNSPLHF. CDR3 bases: TGTGCCAGCTCACCAGACAGCTTAGTTAATTCCCCCCTCCACTTT. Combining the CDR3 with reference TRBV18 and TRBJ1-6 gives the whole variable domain NAGVMQNPRHLVRRRGQEARLRCSPMKGHSHVYWYRQLPEEGLKFMVYLQKENIIDESGMPKERFSAEFPKEGPSILRIQQVVRGDSAAYFCASSPDSLVNSPLHFGNGTRLTVT.

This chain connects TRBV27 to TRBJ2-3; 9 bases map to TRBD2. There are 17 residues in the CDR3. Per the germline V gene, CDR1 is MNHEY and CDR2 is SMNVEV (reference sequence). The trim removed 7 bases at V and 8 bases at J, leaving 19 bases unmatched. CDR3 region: CASTGVPPSGASRTQYF. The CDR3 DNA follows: TGTGCCAGCACAGGGGTCCCACCTAGCGGGGCCTCCCGTACGCAGTATTTT.

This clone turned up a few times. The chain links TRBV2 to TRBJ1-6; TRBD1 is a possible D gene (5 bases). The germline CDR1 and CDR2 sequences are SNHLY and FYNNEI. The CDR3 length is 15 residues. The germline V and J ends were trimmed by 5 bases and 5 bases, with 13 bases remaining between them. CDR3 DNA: TGTGCCAGCAGTAGTAGGGGCCGCCATAATTCACCCCTCCACTTT. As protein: CASSSRGRHNSPLHF.

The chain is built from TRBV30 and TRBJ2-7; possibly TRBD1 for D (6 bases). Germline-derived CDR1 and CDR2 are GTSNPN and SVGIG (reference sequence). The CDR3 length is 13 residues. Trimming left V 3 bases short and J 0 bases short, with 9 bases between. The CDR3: CAWSPDSSYEQYF. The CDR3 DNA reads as TGTGCCTGGAGCCCGGACAGCTCCTACGAGCAGTACTTC. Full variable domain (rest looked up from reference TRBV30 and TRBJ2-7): SQTIHQWPATLVQPVGSPLSLECTVEGTSNPNLYWYRQAAGRGLQLLFYSVGIGQISSEVPQNLSASRPQDRQFILSSKKLLLSDSGFYLCAWSPDSSYEQYFGPGTRLTVT.

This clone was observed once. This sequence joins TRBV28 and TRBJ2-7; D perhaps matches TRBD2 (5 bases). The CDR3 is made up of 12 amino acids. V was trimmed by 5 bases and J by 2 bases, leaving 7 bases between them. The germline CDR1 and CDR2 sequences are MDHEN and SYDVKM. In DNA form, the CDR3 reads TGTGCCAGCAGTCCCGGGACCTACGAGCAGTACTTC. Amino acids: CASSPGTYEQYF.

The CDR3 DNA is TGTGCCAGCAGTTCTGGGGCCTACTCGGCAGAAGCTTTCTTT. It is translated as CASSSGAYSAEAFF. This chain uses TRBV28 with TRBJ1-1; tentative D call: TRBD1 (5 bases). V shed 4 bases and J shed 8 bases, with 17 bases lying between them. The CDR3 covers 14 residues. The germline V gene has CDR1 MDHEN and CDR2 SYDVKM.

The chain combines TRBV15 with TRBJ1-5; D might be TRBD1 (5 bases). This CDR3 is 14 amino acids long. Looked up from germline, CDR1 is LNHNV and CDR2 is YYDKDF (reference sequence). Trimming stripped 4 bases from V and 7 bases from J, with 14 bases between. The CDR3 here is CATSISGLTQPQHF. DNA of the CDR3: TGTGCCACCAGCATATCAGGGCTCACCCAGCCCCAGCATTTT.

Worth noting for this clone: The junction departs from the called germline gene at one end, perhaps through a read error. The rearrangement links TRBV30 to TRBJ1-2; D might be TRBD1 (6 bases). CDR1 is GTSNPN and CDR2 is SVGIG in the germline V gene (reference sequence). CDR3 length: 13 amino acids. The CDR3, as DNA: TGTGCCTGGGGGCAAGGGGGAAACGGTGTGGGAATCTTC. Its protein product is CAWGQGGNGVGIF. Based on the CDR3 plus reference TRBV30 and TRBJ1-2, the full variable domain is SQTIHQWPATLVQPVGSPLSLECTVEGTSNPNLYWYRQAAGRGLQLLFYSVGIGQISSEVPQNLSASRPQDRQFILSSKKLLLSDSGFYLCAWGQGGNGVGIFGSGTRLTVV.

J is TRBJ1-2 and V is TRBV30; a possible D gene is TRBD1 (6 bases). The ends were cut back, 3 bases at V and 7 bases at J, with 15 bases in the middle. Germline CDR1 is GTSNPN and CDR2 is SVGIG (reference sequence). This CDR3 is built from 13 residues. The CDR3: CAWRTSGGSGYTF. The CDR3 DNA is TGTGCCTGGAGGACCTCGGGGGGCAGTGGCTACACCTTC.

CDR3 region: CATSRDQRETQYF. CDR3 bases: TGTGCCACCAGCAGAGATCAGAGGGAGACCCAGTACTTC. V and J are TRBV15 and TRBJ2-5; D remains unclear. The V gene's germline CDR1 is LNHNV and CDR2 YYDKDF (reference sequence). CDR3 length: 13 residues. With 0 bases removed from V and 5 bases from J, the gap between germline ends came to 7 bases.

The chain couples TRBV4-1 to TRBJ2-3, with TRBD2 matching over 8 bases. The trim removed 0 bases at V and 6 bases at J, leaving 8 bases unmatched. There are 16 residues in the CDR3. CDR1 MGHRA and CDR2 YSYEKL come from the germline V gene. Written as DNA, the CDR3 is TGCGCCAGCAGCCAAGATCAAGCGGGGGCGCGGGATACGCAGTATTTT. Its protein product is CASSQDQAGARDTQYF.